Below, 5 T cell receptor beta chains from the same sample are listed, as sequenced in a study of post-analysis software for immune sequencing data. Prepared libraries of TCR beta cDNA carried unique molecular identifiers. TCRdb recomputed calls from the PCR reads with MiXCR, one row per CDR3 protein. The sample carries some 160,000 distinct CDR3 sequences, approximately 35% recorded once. Specimen: blood, collected after autologous hematopoietic stem cell transplantation. The source is a girl under 18 with multiple sclerosis.

V usage is TRBV29-1 and J usage is TRBJ2-7, with 9 bases aligning to TRBD1. Germline-derived CDR1 and CDR2 are SQVTM and ANQGSEA. V lost 4 bases, J lost 4 bases, and 8 bases stayed unmatched. This CDR3 region has 14 residues. The DNA of the CDR3 is TGCAGCGTTGCAAACCGGGACAGGGAATACGAGCAGTACTTC. The encoded protein is CSVANRDREYEQYF.

The rearrangement joins TRBV6-2 or TRBV6-3 to TRBJ2-5; the D gene is possibly TRBD2 (6 bases). Gene TRBJ2-7 matches the end of the DNA better, so the J call may be wrong. The CDR3 loop spans 15 amino acids. In germline, CDR1 is MNHEY, CDR2 SVGEGT. CDR3 in amino acids: CASSYQRLVPREQYF. The CDR3 DNA reads TGTGCCAGCAGTTACCAACGACTAGTGCCTCGCGAGCAGTACTTC.

This clonotype was counted a few times. V usage is TRBV15 and J usage is TRBJ1-2; a weak D match, TRBD1 (6 bases). Trimming left V 3 bases short and J 4 bases short, with 18 bases between. This CDR3 contains 16 residues. Per the germline V gene, CDR1 is LNHNV and CDR2 is YYDKDF (reference sequence). As DNA, the CDR3 is TGTGCCACCAGCAGTGCGACAGGCTTGGCACCCTATGGCTACACCTTC. Its translation is CATSSATGLAPYGYTF.

This chain uses TRBV7-2 with TRBJ1-1, with 8 bases aligning to TRBD1. V trimming: 4 bases; J trimming: 1 base; junction bases outside the gene matches: 5. CDR1 SGHTA and CDR2 FQGNSA come from the germline V gene. This CDR3 has 15 residues. CDR3 bases: TGTGCCAGCAGCTCGACAGGGGCCCGGAACACTGAAGCTTTCTTT. Residues: CASSSTGARNTEAFF.

This clonotype was seen just once. This chain uses TRBV7-9 with TRBJ2-7; no reliable D call. Trimming took off 5 bases at V and 4 bases at J, with 15 bases between the two ends. The CDR3 length is 14 residues. The V gene's germline CDR1 is SEHNR and CDR2 FQNEAQ (reference sequence). The CDR3 here is CASSPDSPPYEQYF. Written as DNA, the CDR3 is TGTGCCAGCAGCCCCGACTCGCCCCCGTACGAGCAGTACTTC.